These 11 T cell receptor beta chains share one sample of origin, sequenced in a study of tumor-infiltrating lymphocytes in primary liver carcinoma. Out of unsorted whole blood came the blood RNA, and germline DNA was extracted as well. The researchers produced TCR beta cDNA from around 0.5 ug total RNA with a constant-region primer. Library construction for TCR beta comprised three nested multiplex PCR rounds performed with slightly modified ARM-PCR. Running about 11 cycles apiece, the first two PCR rounds relied on TRBV1-TRBV30 forward primers together with a C-beta reverse primer. TCRdb analysed the multiplex PCR reads with MiXCR anew, one entry per CDR3 protein. The sample lists a few hundred thousand distinct CDR3 sequences, almost 60% occurring once. What was sequenced was peripheral blood. The receptors derive from a woman aged 25 to 39 with primary liver carcinoma and hepatitis B virus infection.

At least ten counts were recorded for this clonotype. The chain is built from TRBV11-2 and TRBJ2-1; D is uncertain. With 1 base removed from V and 7 bases from J, the gap between germline ends came to 8 bases. CDR1 SGHAT and CDR2 FQNNGV come from the germline V gene. The CDR3 consists of 13 residues. For the CDR3, the DNA is TGTGCCAGCAGCTTAGGGGTGGCTAATGAGCAGTTCTTC. Translation: CASSLGVANEQFF.

In its sample, this clonotype was seen a few times. Possible read error: a much larger clone is one base away. The chain links TRBV11-2 to TRBJ2-5, with a weak D call TRBD1 (6 bases). This CDR3 contains 15 residues. V shed 1 base and J shed 1 base, with 10 bases lying between them. The V gene's germline CDR1 is SGHAT and CDR2 FQNNGV. CDR3 sequence (DNA): TGTGCCAGCAGCTTAGGGGGCAGGGGCCAAGAGACCCAGTACTTC. It specifies CASSLGGRGQETQYF.

The genes are TRBV2 and TRBJ1-2; D gene ambiguous. Germline-derived CDR1 and CDR2 are SNHLY and FYNNEI. The length of the CDR3 is 10 residues. V lost 8 bases and J lost 6, with 7 bases in between. The CDR3 nucleotides are TGTGCCAGCCGGCTCGATGGCTACACCTTC. Its translation is CASRLDGYTF.

This clonotype occurred once. The chain couples TRBV14 to TRBJ2-3, with TRBD2 identical over 11 bases. V trimming: 4 bases; J trimming: 5 bases; junction bases outside the gene matches: 8. This CDR3 comprises 16 residues. CDR1 is SGHDN and CDR2 is FVKESK in the germline V gene. The CDR3 protein is CASSRRLAGTIDTQYF. In DNA form, the CDR3 reads TGTGCCAGCAGCCGGAGACTAGCGGGAACCATAGATACGCAGTATTTT.

A word on this clonotype: This CDR3 fails to terminate in the conserved phenylalanine or tryptophan, so it likely reflects a read error. Because the CDR3's place on the DNA is in doubt, the DNA is left out and the CDR3 is given as listed by TCRdb. The chain links TRBV11-2 to TRBJ2-7; TRBD2, the table's D call, lacks a check against the DNA. The CDR3 sequence runs 15 residues, both termini included. Germline V gene lookup returns CDR1 SGHAT and CDR2 FQNNGV. The chain's CDR3 is CASSFTNSGSNEQYL.

Concerning this clonotype itself: One end of the junction fails to match germline, which may point to a read error. The V and J genes are TRBV12-3 or TRBV12-4 and TRBJ2-3; D gene uncertain. The length of the CDR3 is 13 residues. The CDR3 reads CANSRPITDTQYF. Written as DNA, the CDR3 is TGTGCCAACAGTCGTCCTATAACAGATACGCAGTATTTT.

Details on this clonotype: Relative to the germline gene, one junction end is altered; a read error may explain this. This sequence joins TRBV5-1 and TRBJ2-5, with unresolved D. The CDR3 has 13 residues. Germline CDR1 is SGHRS and CDR2 is YFSETQ. The CDR3 DNA is TGCACCAGCAGCCCGGTGTCTTCAGAGACCCAGTACTTC. It encodes CTSSPVSSETQYF.

The CDR3 spells CASSPPGGNTDTQYF. Written as DNA, the CDR3 is TGTGCCAGCAGCCCCCCGGGCGGGAACACAGATACGCAGTATTTT. This sequence joins TRBV7-9 and TRBJ2-3; D perhaps matches TRBD2 (6 bases). The CDR3 runs to 15 residues. Trimming pared 5 bases from V and 2 bases from J, leaving 14 bases between. CDR1 is SEHNR and CDR2 is FQNEAQ in the germline V gene (reference sequence).

Remarks on this clonotype: One base away lies a much larger clone, so this may be a sequencing read error. No conserved phenylalanine or tryptophan is present at the end of the CDR3, so a read error is the likely explanation. The chain recombines TRBV4-2 with TRBJ2-3; D not resolved. Germline V gene lookup returns CDR1 LGHNA and CDR2 YNFKEQ. V shed 7 bases and J shed 4 bases, with 12 bases lying between them. This CDR3 has 13 amino acids. In nucleotides, the CDR3 is TGTGCCAGCACCAACACCGCTGCAGATACGCAGTATTTG. This codes for CASTNTAADTQYL.

The rearrangement uses TRBV29-1 and TRBJ2-1; D is unresolved. CDR3 length: 10 residues. Deletions cut 7 bases from V and 11 bases from J, with 12 bases between. Germline values: CDR1 SQVTM, CDR2 ANQGSEA. Here the CDR3 DNA reads TGCAGCGGGTCAGACAAAAAGCAGTTCTTC. Protein sequence: CSGSDKKQFF.

As regards this clonotype: The missing conserved phenylalanine or tryptophan at the end of this CDR3 makes a read error likely. The CDR3 nucleotides read TGTGCCAGCAGCCTCTATGTGGTCAATGAGCAGTTCTTA. It yields the protein CASSLYVVNEQFL. This chain uses TRBV14 with TRBJ2-1, with no clear D. V lost 4 bases, J lost 6 bases, and 10 bases lay in between. Germline V gene data show CDR1 as SGHDN and CDR2 as FVKESK. The CDR3 runs to 13 residues.